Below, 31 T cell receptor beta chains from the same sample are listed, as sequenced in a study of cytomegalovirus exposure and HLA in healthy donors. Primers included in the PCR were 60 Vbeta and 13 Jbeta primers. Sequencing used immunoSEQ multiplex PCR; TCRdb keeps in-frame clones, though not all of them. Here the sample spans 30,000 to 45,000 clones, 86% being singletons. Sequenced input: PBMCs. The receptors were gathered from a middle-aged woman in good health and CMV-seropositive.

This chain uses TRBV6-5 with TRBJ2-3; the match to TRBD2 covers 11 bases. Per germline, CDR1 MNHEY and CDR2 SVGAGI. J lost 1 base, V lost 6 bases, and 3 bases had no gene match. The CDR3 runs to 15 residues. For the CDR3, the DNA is TGTGCCAGCAGGCTGGGACTAGCGGGCACAGATACGCAGTATTTT. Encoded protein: CASRLGLAGTDTQYF.

In DNA, the CDR3 is TGTGCCAGCAGCCCCCCCGGGACTACTTCAGATACGCAGTATTTT. Its protein is CASSPPGTTSDTQYF. The genes are TRBV7-9 and TRBJ2-3; 7 nucleotides match TRBD2. The CDR3 is 15 residues long. Trimming at V came to 5 bases and at J to 4 bases, leaving 9 bases not matched to a gene. The V gene's germline CDR1 is SEHNR and CDR2 FQNEAQ (reference sequence).

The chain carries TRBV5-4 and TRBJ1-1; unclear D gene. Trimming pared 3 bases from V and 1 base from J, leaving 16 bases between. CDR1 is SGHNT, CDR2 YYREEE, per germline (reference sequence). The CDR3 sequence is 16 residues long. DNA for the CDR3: TGTGCCAGCAGCTCGTATTCGGCGGGTAGGAACACTGAAGCTTTCTTT. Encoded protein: CASSSYSAGRNTEAFF.

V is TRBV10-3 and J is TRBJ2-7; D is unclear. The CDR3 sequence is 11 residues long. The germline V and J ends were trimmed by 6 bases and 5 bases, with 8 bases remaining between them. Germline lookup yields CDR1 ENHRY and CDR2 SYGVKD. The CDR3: CAIRAGNEQYF. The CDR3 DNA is TGTGCCATCAGAGCAGGAAACGAGCAGTACTTC.

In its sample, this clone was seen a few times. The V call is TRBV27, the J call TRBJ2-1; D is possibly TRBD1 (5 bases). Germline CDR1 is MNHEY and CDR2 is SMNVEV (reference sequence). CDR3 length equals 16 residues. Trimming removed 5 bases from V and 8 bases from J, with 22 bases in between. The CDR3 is CASSLHPSTRGDEQFF. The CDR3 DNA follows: TGTGCCAGCAGTCTCCACCCCTCCACAAGGGGCGATGAGCAGTTCTTC.

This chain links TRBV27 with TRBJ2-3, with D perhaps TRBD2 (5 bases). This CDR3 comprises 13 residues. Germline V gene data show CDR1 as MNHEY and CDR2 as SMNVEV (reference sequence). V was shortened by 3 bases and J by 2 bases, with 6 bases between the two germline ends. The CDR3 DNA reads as TGTGCCAGCAGTTTCCGGGACACAGATACGCAGTATTTT. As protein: CASSFRDTDTQYF.

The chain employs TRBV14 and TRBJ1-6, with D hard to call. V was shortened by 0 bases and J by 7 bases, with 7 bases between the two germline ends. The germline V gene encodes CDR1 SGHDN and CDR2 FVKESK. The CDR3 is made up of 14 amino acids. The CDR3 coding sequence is TGTGCCAGCAGCCAAGATCTGTTCAATTCACCCCTCCACTTT. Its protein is CASSQDLFNSPLHF.

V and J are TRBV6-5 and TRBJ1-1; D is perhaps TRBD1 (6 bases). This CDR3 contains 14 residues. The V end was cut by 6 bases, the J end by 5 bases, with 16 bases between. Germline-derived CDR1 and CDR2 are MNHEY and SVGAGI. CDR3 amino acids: CASSGGTPRTEAFF. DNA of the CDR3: TGTGCCAGCAGCGGTGGGACACCGAGAACTGAAGCTTTCTTT.

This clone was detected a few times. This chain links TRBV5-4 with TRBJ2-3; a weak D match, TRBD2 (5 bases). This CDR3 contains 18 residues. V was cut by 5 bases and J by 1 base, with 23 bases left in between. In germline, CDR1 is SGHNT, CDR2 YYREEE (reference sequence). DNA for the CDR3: TGTGCCAGCAGTTTCACCGTCCGGACGGTGGAGGGCACAGATACGCAGTATTTT. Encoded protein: CASSFTVRTVEGTDTQYF.

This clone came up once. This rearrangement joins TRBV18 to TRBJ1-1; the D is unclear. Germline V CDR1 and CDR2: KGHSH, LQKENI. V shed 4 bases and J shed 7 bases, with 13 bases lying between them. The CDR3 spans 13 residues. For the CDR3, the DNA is TGTGCCAGCTCACGGCGGGCGAGCGATGAAGCTTTCTTT. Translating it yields CASSRRASDEAFF.

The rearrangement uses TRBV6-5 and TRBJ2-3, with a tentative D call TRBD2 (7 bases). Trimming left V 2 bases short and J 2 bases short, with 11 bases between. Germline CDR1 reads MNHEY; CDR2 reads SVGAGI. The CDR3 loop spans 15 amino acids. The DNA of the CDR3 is TGTGCCAGCAGTTACGGGGGGGGCTACACAGATACGCAGTATTTT. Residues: CASSYGGGYTDTQYF.

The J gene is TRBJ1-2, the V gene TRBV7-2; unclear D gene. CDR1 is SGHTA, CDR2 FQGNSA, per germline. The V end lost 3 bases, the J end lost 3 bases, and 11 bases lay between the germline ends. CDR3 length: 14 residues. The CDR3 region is CASSLGQDYYGYTF. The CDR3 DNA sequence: TGTGCCAGCAGCTTGGGTCAGGACTACTATGGCTACACCTTC. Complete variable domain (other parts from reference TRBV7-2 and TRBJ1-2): GAGVSQSPSNKVTEKGKDVELRCDPISGHTALYWYRQSLGQGLEFLIYFQGNSAPDKSGLPSDRFSAERTGGSVSTLTIQRTQQEDSAVYLCASSLGQDYYGYTFGSGTRLTVV.

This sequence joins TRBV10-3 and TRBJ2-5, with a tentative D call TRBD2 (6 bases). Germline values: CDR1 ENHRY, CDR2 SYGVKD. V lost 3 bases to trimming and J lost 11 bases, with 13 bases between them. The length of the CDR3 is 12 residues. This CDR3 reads CAISETTREQYF. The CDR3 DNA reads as TGTGCCATCAGTGAAACTACACGGGAGCAGTACTTC.

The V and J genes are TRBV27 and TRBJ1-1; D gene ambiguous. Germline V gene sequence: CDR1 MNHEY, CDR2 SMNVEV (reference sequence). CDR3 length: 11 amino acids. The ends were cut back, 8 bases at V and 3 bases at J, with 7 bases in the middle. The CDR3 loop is CASVADTEAFF. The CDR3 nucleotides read TGTGCCAGCGTCGCGGACACTGAAGCTTTCTTT.

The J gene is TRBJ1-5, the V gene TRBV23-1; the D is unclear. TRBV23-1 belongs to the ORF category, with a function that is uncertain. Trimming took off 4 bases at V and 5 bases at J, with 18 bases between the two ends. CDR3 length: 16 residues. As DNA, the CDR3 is TGCGCCAGCAGTCTCTTTAAGTGGGCCAGATATCAGCCCCAGCATTTT. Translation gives CASSLFKWARYQPQHF.

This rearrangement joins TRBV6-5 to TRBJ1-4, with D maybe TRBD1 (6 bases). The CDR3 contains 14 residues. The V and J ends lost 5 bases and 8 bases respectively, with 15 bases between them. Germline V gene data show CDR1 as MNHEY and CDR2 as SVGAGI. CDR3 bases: TGTGCCAGCAGTGCCGCAGGGGCCTGGGAAAAACTGTTTTTT. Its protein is CASSAAGAWEKLFF.

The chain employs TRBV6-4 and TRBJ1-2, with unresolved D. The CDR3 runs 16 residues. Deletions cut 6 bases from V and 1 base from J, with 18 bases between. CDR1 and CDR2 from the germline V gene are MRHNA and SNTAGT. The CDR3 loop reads CASSQPTKNFNYGYTF. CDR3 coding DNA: TGTGCCAGCAGCCAACCCACAAAGAATTTTAACTATGGCTACACCTTC.

CDR3 in DNA: TGTGCCAGCAGCTTAGCACTAGCGGGGAGCACAGATACGCAGTATTTT. It translates to CASSLALAGSTDTQYF. The chain uses TRBV11-2 and TRBJ2-3, with 10 positions matching TRBD2. This CDR3 is built from 16 residues. CDR1 is SGHAT and CDR2 is FQNNGV in the germline V gene. V trimming: 1 base; J trimming: 0 bases; junction bases outside the gene matches: 1.

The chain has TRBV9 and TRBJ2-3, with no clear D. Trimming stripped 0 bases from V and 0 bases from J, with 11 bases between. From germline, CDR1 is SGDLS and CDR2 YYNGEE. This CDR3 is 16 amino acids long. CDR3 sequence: CASSVDRYSSTDTQYF. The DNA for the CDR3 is TGTGCCAGCAGCGTAGACCGGTACTCTAGCACAGATACGCAGTATTTT. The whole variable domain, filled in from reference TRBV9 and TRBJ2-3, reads DSGVTQTPKHLITATGQRVTLRCSPRSGDLSVYWYQQSLDQGLQFLIQYYNGEERAKGNILERFSAQQFPDLHSELNLSSLELGDSALYFCASSVDRYSSTDTQYFGPGTRLTVL.

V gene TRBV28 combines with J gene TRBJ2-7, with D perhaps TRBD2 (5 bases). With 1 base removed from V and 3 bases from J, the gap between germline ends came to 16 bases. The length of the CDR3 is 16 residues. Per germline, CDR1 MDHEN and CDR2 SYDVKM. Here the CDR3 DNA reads TGTGCCAGCAGTTTATTAGGAAAGGACTCGTTCTACGAGCAGTACTTC. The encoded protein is CASSLLGKDSFYEQYF.

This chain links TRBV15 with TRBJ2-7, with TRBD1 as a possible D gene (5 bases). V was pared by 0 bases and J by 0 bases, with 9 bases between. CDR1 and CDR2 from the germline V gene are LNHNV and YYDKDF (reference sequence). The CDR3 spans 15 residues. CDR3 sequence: CATSREDISSYEQYF. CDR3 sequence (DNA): TGTGCCACCAGCAGAGAGGACATCAGCTCCTACGAGCAGTACTTC.

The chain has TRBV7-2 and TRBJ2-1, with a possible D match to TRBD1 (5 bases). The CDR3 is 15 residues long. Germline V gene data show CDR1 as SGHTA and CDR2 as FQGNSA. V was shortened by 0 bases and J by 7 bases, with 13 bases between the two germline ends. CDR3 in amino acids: CASSLAGAVSNEQFF. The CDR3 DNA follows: TGTGCCAGCAGCTTAGCAGGGGCAGTCTCAAATGAGCAGTTCTTC.

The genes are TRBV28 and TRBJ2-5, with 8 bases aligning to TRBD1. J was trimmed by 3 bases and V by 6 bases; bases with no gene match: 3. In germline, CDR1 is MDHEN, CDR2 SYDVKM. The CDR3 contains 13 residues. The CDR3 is CASSSGQEETQYF. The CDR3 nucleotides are TGTGCCAGCAGCTCGGGACAGGAAGAGACCCAGTACTTC.

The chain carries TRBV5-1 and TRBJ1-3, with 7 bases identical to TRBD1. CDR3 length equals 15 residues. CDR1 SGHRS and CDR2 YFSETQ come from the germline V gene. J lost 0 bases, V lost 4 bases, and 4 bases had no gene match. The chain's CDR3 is CASSPGTASGNTIYF. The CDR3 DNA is TGCGCCAGCAGCCCAGGGACAGCCTCTGGAAACACCATATATTTT.

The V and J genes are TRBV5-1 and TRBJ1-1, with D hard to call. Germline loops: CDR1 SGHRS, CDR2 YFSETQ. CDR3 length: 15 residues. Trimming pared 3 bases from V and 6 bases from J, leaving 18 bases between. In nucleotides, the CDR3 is TGCGCCAGCAGCTCAAGCACCGGGATCCGGTCTGAAGCTTTCTTT. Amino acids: CASSSSTGIRSEAFF.

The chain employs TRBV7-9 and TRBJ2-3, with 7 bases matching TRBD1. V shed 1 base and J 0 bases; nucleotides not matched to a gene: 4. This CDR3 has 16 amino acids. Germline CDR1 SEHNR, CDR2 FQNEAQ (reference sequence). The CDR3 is CASSLGTGTSTDTQYF. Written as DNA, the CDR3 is TGTGCCAGCAGCTTAGGGACAGGCACTAGCACAGATACGCAGTATTTT.

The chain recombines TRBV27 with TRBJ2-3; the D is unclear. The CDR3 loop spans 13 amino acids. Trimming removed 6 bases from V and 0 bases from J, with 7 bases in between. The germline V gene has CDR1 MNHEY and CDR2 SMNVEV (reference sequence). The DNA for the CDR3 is TGTGCCAGCAGACGTACTAGCACAGATACGCAGTATTTT. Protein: CASRRTSTDTQYF.

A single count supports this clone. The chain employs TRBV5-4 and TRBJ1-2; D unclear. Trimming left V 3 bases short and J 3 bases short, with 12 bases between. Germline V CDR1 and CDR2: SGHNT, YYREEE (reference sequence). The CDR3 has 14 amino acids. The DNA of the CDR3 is TGTGCCAGCAGCTCCTTCTATTCGTACTATGGCTACACCTTC. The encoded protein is CASSSFYSYYGYTF.

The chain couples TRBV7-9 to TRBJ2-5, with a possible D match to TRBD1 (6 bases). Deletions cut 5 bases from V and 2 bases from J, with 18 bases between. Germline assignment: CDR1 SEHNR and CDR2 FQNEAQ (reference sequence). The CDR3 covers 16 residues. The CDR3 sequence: CASSVGTRGKQETQYF. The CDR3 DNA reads TGTGCCAGCAGCGTCGGGACAAGGGGAAAACAAGAGACCCAGTACTTC.

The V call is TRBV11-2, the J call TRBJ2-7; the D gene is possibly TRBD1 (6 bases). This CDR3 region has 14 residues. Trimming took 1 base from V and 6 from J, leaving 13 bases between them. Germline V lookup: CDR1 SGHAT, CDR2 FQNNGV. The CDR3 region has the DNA TGTGCCAGCAGCTTAGCTGGGACACCCCTCGAGCAGTACTTC. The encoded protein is CASSLAGTPLEQYF.

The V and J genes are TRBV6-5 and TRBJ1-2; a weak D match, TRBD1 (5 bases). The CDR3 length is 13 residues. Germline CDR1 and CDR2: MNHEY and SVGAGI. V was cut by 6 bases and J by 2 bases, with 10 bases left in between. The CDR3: CASSKRGNYGYTF. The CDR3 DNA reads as TGTGCCAGCAGCAAGCGGGGGAACTATGGCTACACCTTC.